The T cell receptor (beta chain) under discussion was sequenced for a study of blood T cell repertoires in COVID-19. About the research overall: COVID-19 samples from acute and convalescent phases originated in the United States, Italy and Spain. T cells, B-cell-depleted T cells, or PBMCs provided the cDNA or gDNA that served as material.

The V and J ends lost 3 bases and 0 bases respectively, with 12 bases between them. This CDR3 comprises 15 residues. Profiling relied on immunoSEQ multiplex PCR, and the TCRdb table lists in-frame clones only, not all of them. The sample contains a few hundred thousand clones, just under 90% of which appear only once. The TCR was taken from a woman aged 40-49 years with acute or convalescent COVID-19. The sequenced material came from peripheral blood. The chain carries TRBV23-1 and TRBJ2-7; TRBD2 might be the D (5 bases). TRBV23-1 falls under the ORF class, with uncertain function. The CDR3: CASSHWPGVSYEQYV. DNA for the CDR3: TGCGCCAGCAGTCATTGGCCCGGGGTCTCCTACGAGCAGTACGTC.